This T cell receptor (beta chain) emerged from a study of regulatory T cells in long-lasting Graves disease. As for time point: newly diagnosed GD, antithyroid drugs for less than 3 months. After RNA was extracted from PBMCs, the TCR library was made from it. Study-level results: Preferential use of TRBV28, TRBJ1-2 and TRBJ2-5 was seen in persistent disease.

The CDR3 spans 12 residues. V was trimmed by 6 bases and J by 4 bases, leaving 9 bases between them. Germline CDR1 reads KGHSH; CDR2 reads LQKENI. Arm-PCR of CDR3 regions and iRepertoire HTBI primers were the basis on which TCR beta libraries were built. TCRdb ran MiXCR on the multiplex PCR reads and lists one entry per CDR3 protein. The repertoire consists of about 450,000 distinct CDR3 sequences, with about 15% occurring once and the leading ten covering about 15%. There are many counts of this clonotype. No antigen is known for it. This same sample was also taken into another study, of T cells in Graves' hyperthyroidism and ophthalmopathy. That work states: In the blood, most expanded thyroid clonotypes above 0.001 appeared as well. Onset of ophthalmopathy came a median approximately 6.5 months after the model predicted it.

The TCR sequence derives from a woman aged 50 to 60 with Graves disease. The genes are TRBV18 and TRBJ1-1; D remains unclear. This material consisted of peripheral blood mononuclear cells (PBMCs), taken at new diagnosis, from a patient treated with antithyroid drugs. The CDR3 here is CASSPGITEAFF. CDR3 nucleotide sequence: TGTGCCAGCTCCCCCGGGATCACTGAAGCTTTCTTT.